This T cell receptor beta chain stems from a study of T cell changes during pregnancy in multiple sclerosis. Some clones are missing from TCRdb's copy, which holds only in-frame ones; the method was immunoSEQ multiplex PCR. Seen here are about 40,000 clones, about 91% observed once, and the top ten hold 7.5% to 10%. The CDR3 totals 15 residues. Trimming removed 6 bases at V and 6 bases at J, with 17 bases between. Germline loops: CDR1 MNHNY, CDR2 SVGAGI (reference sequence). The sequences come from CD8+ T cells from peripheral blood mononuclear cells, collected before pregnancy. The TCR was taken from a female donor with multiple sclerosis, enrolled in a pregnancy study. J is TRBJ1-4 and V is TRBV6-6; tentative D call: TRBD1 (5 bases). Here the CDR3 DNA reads TGTGCCAGCAGAAATTCGGGGGTTTATCATGAAAAACTGTTTTTT. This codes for CASRNSGVYHEKLFF.